This T cell receptor beta chain was found in a study of T cells in Graves' hyperthyroidism and ophthalmopathy. Study in general: The authors collected peripheral blood at initial diagnosis, before any treatment.

The germline V and J ends were trimmed by 2 bases and 0 bases, with 7 bases remaining between them. Germline V gene lookup returns CDR1 SGHVS and CDR2 FQNEAQ. The CDR3 consists of 15 residues. Template material for amplifying TCR beta CDR3 regions consisted of RNA transcripts. First-round RT-PCR with HTBI primers amplified the TCR CDR3 region. TCRdb recomputed calls from the multiplex PCR reads with MiXCR, one row per CDR3 protein. Of approximately 490,000 distinct CDR3 sequences listed, 20% to 25% were seen once; the top ten hold less than 65%. Findings and caveats of the study: In blood, most of the thyroid clonotypes expanded above 0.001 were also present.

This clonotype was observed a handful of times. The antigen is not known. It was uncontrolled infection, other autoimmune disease, pregnancy or lactation that excluded patients. Clinical symptoms, serum thyroxine and TRAb, thyroid ultrasound and orbital computed tomography together formed the diagnostic basis. This clonotype was sampled from a woman aged 70-85 years with Graves' ophthalmopathy. The specimen sequenced was blood. This chain links TRBV7-8 with TRBJ2-2, with D unclear. CDR3 in DNA: TGTGCCAGCAGCTTAAATGCGGCGAACACCGGGGAGCTGTTTTTT. The encoded protein is CASSLNAANTGELFF.